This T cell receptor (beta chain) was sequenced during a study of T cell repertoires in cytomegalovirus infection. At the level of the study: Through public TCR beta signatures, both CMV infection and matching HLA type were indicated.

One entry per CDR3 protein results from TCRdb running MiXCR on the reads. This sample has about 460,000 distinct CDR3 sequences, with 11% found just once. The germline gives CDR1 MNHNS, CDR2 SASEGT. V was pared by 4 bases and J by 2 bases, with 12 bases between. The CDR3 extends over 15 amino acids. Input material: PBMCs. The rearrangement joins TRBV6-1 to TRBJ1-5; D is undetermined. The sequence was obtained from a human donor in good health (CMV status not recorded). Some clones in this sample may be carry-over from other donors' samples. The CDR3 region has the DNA TGTGCCAGCAGTGGTGGCGAGGCGGGCAATCAGCCCCAGCATTTT. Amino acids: CASSGGEAGNQPQHF.